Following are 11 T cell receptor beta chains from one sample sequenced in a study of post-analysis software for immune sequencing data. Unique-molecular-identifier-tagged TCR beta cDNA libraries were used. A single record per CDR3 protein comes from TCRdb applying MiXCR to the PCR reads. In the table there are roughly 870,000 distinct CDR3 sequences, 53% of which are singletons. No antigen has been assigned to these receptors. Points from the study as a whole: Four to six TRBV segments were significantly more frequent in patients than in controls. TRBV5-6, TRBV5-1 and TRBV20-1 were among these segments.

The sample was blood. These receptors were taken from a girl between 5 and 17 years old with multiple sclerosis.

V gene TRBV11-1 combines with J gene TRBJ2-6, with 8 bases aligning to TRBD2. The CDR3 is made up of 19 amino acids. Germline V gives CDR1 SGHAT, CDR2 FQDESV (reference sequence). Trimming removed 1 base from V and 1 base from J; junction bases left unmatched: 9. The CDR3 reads CASSLEAGGRLSGANVLTF. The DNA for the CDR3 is TGTGCCAGCAGCTTAGAAGCGGGCGGGAGGCTTTCTGGGGCCAACGTCCTGACTTTC.

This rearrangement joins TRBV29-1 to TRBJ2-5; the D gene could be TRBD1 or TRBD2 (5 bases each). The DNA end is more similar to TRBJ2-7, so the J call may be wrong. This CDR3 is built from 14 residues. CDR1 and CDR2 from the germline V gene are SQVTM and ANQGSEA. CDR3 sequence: CSARMGTELYEQYF. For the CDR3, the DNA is TGCAGCGCCCGGATGGGGACGGAACTCTACGAGCAGTACTTC.

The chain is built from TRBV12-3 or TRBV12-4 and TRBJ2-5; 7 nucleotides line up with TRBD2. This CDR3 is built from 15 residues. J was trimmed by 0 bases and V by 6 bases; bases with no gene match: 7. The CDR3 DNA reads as TGTGCCAGCAGATGGGGTCTAGCGGACCAAGAGACCCAGTACTTC. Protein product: CASRWGLADQETQYF.

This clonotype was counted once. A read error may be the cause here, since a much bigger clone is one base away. CDR3 sequence (DNA): TGCGCCAGCAGCTTGTCGGGGGCTAACGATGGCTACACCTTC. Translating gives CASSLSGANDGYTF. The chain carries TRBV5-1 and TRBJ1-2; D might be TRBD1 (6 bases). The CDR3 length is 14 residues. Germline V gene data show CDR1 as SGHRS and CDR2 as YFSETQ.

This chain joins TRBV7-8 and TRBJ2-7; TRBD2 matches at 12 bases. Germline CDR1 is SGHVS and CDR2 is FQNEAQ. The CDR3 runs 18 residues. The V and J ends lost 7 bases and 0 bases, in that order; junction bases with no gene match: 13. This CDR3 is CASTVTSGGLPTSYEQYF. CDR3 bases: TGTGCCAGCACCGTGACTAGCGGGGGACTGCCTACCTCCTACGAGCAGTACTTC.

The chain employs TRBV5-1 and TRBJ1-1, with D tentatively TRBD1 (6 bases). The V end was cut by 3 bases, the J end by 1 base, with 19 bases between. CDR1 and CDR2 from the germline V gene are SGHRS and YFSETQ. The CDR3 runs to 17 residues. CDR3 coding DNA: TGCGCCAGCAGCTGGGGGGCGACCCTTAACAAGAACACTGAAGCTTTCTTT. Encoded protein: CASSWGATLNKNTEAFF.

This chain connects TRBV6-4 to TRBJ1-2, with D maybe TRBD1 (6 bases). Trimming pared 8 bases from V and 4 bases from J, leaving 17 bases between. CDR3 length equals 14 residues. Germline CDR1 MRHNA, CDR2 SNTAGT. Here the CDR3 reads CASAVTGSGYGYTF. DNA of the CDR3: TGTGCCAGCGCCGTGACAGGCTCTGGCTATGGCTACACCTTC.

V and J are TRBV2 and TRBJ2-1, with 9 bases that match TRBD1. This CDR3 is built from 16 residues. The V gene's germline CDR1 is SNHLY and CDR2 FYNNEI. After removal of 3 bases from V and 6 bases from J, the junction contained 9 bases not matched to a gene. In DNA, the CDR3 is TGTGCCAGCAGTGAGCAAGGACAGGGGTTGAGCAATGAGCAGTTCTTC. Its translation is CASSEQGQGLSNEQFF.

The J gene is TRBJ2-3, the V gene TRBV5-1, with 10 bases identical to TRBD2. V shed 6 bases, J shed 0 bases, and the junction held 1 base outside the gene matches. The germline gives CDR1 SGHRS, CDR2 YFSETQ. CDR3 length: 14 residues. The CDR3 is CASKTSGSTDTQYF. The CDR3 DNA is TGCGCCAGCAAGACTAGCGGGAGCACAGATACGCAGTATTTT.

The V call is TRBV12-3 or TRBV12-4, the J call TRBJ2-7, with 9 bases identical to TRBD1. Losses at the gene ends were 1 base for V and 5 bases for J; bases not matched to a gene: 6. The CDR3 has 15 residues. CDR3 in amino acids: CASSLEGQGSHEQYF. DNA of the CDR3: TGTGCCAGCAGTTTAGAGGGACAGGGCAGCCACGAGCAGTACTTC.

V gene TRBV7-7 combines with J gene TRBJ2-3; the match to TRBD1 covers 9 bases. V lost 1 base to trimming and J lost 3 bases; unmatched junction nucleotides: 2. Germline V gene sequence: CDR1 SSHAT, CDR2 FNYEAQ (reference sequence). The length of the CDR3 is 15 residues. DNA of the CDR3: TGTGCCAGCAGCTTAGGGGGGACAGGGACAGATACGCAGTATTTT. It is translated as CASSLGGTGTDTQYF.